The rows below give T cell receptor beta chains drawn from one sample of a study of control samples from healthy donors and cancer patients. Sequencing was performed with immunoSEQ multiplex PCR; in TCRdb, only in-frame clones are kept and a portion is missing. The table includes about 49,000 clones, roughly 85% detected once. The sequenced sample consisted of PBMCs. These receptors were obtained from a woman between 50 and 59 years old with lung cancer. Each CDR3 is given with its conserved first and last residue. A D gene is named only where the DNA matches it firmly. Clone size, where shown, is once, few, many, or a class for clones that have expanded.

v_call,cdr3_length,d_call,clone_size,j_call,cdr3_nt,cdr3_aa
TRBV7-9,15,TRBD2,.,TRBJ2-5,TGTGCCAGCAGCTTTACTAGCGGGGGGCCGGGGACCCAGTACTTC,CASSFTSGGPGTQYF
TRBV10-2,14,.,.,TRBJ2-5,TGCGCCACCCATGGAGGGGTGGTCCAAGAGACCCAGTACTTC,CATHGGVVQETQYF
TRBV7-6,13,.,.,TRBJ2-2,TGTGCCACAGGGGGGGGAAACACCGGGGAGCTGTTTTTT,CATGGGNTGELFF
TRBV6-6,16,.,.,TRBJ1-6,TGTGCCAGCAGCTTCCAGAGACAGACGAGTAATTCACCCCTCCACTTT,CASSFQRQTSNSPLHF
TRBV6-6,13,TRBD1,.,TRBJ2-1,TGTGCCAGCAGGACAGGGGAATACAATGAGCAGTTCTTC,CASRTGEYNEQFF
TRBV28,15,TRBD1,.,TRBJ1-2,TGTGCCAGCAGTTTAGCAGGGGGGAGAGACTATGGCTACACCTTC,CASSLAGGRDYGYTF
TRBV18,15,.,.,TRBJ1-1,TGTGCCAGCTCACCAGATTCTGCAGGGGCCACTGAAGCTTTCTTT,CASSPDSAGATEAFF
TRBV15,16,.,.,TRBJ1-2,TGTGCCACCAGCAGAGATCCGGAGATGACGCGGGGTGGCTACACCTTC,CATSRDPEMTRGGYTF
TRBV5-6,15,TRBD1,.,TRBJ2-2,TGTGCCAGCAGCCCGGACAGGGGGCGGTCCGGGGAGCTGTTTTTT,CASSPDRGRSGELFF
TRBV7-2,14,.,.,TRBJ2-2,TGTGCCAGCAGCCGTGATGGGGGAACCGGGGAGCTGTTTTTT,CASSRDGGTGELFF
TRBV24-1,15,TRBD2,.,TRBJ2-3,TGTGCCACCAGTACAGGAGCGGGGGGCACAGATACGCAGTATTTT,CATSTGAGGTDTQYF
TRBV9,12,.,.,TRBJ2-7,TGTGCCAGCAGCTCCGTGAGTGACGAGCAGTACTTC,CASSSVSDEQYF
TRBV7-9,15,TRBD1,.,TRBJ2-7,TGTGCCAGCAGCCAGGGACAGGGGGCGTCCTACGAGCAGTACTTC,CASSQGQGASYEQYF
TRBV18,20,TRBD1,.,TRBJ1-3,TGTGCCAGCTCACTGTCGCCGGGACAGGGGATAATGGGCTCTGGAAACACCATATATTTT,CASSLSPGQGIMGSGNTIYF
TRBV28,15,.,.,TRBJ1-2,TGTGCCAGCAAATCGGAAGCAGTCACAACTTATGGCTACACCTTC,CASKSEAVTTYGYTF
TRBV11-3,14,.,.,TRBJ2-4,TGTGCCAGCAGCTTATCCAGGGGCAAAAACATTCAGTACTTC,CASSLSRGKNIQYF
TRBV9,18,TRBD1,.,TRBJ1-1,TGTGCCAGCAGCCCGAGCATTTCAACCGGGACAGGAAACACTGAAGCTTTCTTT,CASSPSISTGTGNTEAFF
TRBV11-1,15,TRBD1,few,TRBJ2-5,TGTGCCAGCAGCTTAGGGGGACAGGGGCGAGAGACCCAGTACTTC,CASSLGGQGRETQYF
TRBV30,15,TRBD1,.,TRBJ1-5,TGTGCCTGGAGTCCCGGACAGGGTGTCAATCAGCCCCAGCATTTT,CAWSPGQGVNQPQHF
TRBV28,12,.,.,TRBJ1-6,TGTGCCAGTGGGAAATCTAATTCACCCCTCCACTTT,CASGKSNSPLHF
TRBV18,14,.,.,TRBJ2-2,TGTGCCAGCTCACCGGGAGTGAACACCGGGGAGCTGTTTTTT,CASSPGVNTGELFF
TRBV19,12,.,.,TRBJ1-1,TGTGCTAGTAGAGGTGCGCGGACTGAAGCTTTCTTT,CASRGARTEAFF
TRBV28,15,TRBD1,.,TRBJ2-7,TGTGCCAGCAGTTTATCGGACAGGGGTTCCTACGAGCAGTACTTC,CASSLSDRGSYEQYF
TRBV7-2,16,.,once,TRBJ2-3,TGTGCCAGCAGCTTAGTAACCGGGACTAGCACAGATACGCAGTATTTT,CASSLVTGTSTDTQYF
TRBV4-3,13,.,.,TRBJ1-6,TGCGCCAGCAGCCCTCAAAGGGAAGCCCCCCTCCACTTT,CASSPQREAPLHF
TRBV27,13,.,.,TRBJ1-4,TGTGCCAGCACGACGGGGTTATTTGAAAAACTGTTTTTT,CASTTGLFEKLFF
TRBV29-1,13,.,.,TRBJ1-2,TGCAGCGTTGAAGGGCAGGGCTCCTATGGCTACACCTTC,CSVEGQGSYGYTF
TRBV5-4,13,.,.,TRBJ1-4,TGTGCCAGCAGCTTGGCCCTAGGTGAAAAACTGTTTTTT,CASSLALGEKLFF
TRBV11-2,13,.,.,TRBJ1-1,TGTGCCAGCAGTCCGGCGGGCCTCACTGAAGCTTTCTTT,CASSPAGLTEAFF
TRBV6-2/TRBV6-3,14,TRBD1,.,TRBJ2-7,TGTGCCAGCAGCGACGGGACAGCCTCCTACGAGCAGTACTTC,CASSDGTASYEQYF
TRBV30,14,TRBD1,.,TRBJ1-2,TGTGCCTGGAGGCCAGGGGGCGCGTACTATGGCTACACCTTC,CAWRPGGAYYGYTF
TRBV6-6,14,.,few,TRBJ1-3,TGTGCCAGCAGGGTAGCCCTCTCTGGAAACACCATATATTTT,CASRVALSGNTIYF
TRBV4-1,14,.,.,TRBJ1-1,TGCGCCAGCAGCCAAGACGGGCCGAACACTGAAGCTTTCTTT,CASSQDGPNTEAFF
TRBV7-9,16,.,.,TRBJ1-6,TGTGCCAGCAGCTCCCAGCTCTGGGGGAATAATTCACCCCTCCACTTT,CASSSQLWGNNSPLHF
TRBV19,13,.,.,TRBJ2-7,TGTGCCACCGGTCCCCCAGGGCCCTACGAGCAGTACTTC,CATGPPGPYEQYF
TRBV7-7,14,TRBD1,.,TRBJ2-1,TGTGCCAGCAGCTTTGGACAGGGTAGAAATGAGCAGTTCTTC,CASSFGQGRNEQFF
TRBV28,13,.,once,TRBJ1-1,TGTGCCAGCAGTCCCGTAGAAAACACTGAAGCTTTCTTT,CASSPVENTEAFF
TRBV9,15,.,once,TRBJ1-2,TGTGCCAGCAGCCCGTGGGACCGAGAGAACTATGGCTACACCTTC,CASSPWDRENYGYTF